This T cell receptor beta chain stems from a study of vaccination and CD4 T cells after COVID-19. About the research overall: Convalescent donors were composed of six males and four females, of whom two were Hispanic. The authors exposed cells to overlapping spike peptides derived from SARS-CoV-2, HCoV-NL63, HCoV-OC43 and HCoV-229E. Study results and limitations: Spike mono-reactivity held for 304 of 307 vaccine-specific clones in convalescent patients.

About this clonotype itself: The antigen remains unidentified.

The V and J ends lost 1 base and 5 bases, in that order; junction bases with no gene match: 11. Germline loops: CDR1 SGHRS, CDR2 YFSETQ. The CDR3 loop spans 16 amino acids. An Oncomine TCR Beta short-read assay was used to sequence the DNA from cultured CD4+ T cells. The genomic DNA was obtained from cultured CD4+ T cells by extraction with the QIAamp micro DNA kit. One entry per CDR3 protein, called by TCRdb with MiXCR from the PCR reads. Among around 16,000 distinct CDR3 sequences listed, roughly 57% were seen once. The treatment: roughly 10-day PBMC culture with coronavirus spike peptide pools or control peptides (ViraFEST assay).

The chain links TRBV5-1 to TRBJ2-5; 7 positions agree with TRBD2. The sequenced sample consisted of CD4+ T cells from blood, cultured in vitro. The clonotype was recovered from a human donor who had recovered from COVID-19. As DNA, the CDR3 is TGCGCCAGCAGCTTGTTGGGGAGCGGGGACGTGGAGACCCAGTACTTC. Its protein product is CASSLLGSGDVETQYF.